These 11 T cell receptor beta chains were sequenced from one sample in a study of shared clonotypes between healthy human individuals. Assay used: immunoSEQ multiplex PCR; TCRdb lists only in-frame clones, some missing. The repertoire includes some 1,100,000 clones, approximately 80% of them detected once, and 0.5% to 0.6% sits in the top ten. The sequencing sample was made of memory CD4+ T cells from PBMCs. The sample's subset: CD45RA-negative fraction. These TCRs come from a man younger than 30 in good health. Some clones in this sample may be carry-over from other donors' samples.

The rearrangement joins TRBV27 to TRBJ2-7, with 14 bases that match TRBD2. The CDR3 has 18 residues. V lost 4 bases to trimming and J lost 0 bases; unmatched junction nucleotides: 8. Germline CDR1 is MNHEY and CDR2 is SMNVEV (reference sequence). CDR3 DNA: TGTGCCAGCAGTTCTCGACTAGCGGGAGGGCCGAACTCCTACGAGCAGTACTTC. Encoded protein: CASSSRLAGGPNSYEQYF.

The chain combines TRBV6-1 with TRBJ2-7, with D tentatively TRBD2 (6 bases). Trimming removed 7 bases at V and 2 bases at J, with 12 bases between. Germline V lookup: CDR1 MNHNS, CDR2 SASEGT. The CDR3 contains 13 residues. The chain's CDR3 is CASTRDSAYEQYF. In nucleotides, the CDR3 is TGTGCCAGCACTCGGGACTCCGCCTACGAGCAGTACTTC.

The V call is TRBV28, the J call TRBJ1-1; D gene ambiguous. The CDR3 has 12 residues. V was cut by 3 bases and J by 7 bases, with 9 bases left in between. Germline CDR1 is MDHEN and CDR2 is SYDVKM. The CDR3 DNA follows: TGTGCCAGCAGTTTGTGGCGGCTTGAAGCTTTCTTT. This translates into CASSLWRLEAFF.

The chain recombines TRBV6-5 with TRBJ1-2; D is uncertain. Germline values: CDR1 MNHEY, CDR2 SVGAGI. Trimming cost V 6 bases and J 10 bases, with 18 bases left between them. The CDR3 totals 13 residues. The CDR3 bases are TGTGCCAGCAGCCCGGGCCACCAACGAGTCTACACCTTC. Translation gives CASSPGHQRVYTF.

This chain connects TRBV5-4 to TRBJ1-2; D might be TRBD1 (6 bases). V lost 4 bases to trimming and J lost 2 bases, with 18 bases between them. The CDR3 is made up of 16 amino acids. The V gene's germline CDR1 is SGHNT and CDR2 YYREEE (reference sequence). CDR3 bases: TGTGCCAGCAGCCCAAACCTCAGGGGTAACAACTATGGCTACACCTTC. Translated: CASSPNLRGNNYGYTF. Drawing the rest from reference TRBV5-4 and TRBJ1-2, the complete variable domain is ETGVTQSPTHLIKTRGQQVTLRCSSQSGHNTVSWYQQALGQGPQFIFQYYREEENGRGNFPPRFSGLQFPNYSSELNVNALELDDSALYLCASSPNLRGNNYGYTFGSGTRLTVV.

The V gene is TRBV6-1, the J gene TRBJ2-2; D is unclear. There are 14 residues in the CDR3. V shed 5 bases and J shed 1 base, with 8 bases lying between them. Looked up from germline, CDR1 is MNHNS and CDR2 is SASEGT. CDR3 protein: CASSINRNTGELFF. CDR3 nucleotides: TGTGCCAGCAGTATCAACCGGAACACCGGGGAGCTGTTTTTT.

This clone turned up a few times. In DNA, the CDR3 is TGTGCCAGCAGCTTACTCAGCGACTCCTACGAGCAGTACTTC. Translating gives CASSLLSDSYEQYF. The chain couples TRBV7-9 to TRBJ2-7; unclear D gene. V was clipped by 2 bases and J by 0 bases, with 8 bases between them. The germline CDR1 and CDR2 sequences are SEHNR and FQNEAQ (reference sequence). CDR3 size: 14 residues.

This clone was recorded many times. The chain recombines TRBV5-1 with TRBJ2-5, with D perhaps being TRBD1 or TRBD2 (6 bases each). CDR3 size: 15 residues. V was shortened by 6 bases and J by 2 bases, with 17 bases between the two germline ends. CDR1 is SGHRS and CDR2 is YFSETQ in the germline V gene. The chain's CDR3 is CASTPGGGGQETQYF. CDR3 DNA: TGCGCCAGCACCCCTGGCGGAGGGGGTCAAGAGACCCAGTACTTC.

The CDR3 DNA sequence: TGTGCCAGCAGTTTCGACAGGGCTGGCAATCAGCCCCAGCATTTT. Its translation: CASSFDRAGNQPQHF. This sequence joins TRBV28 and TRBJ1-5; 7 nucleotides match TRBD1. J was trimmed by 2 bases and V by 3 bases; bases with no gene match: 4. This CDR3 comprises 15 residues. The V gene's germline CDR1 is MDHEN and CDR2 SYDVKM.

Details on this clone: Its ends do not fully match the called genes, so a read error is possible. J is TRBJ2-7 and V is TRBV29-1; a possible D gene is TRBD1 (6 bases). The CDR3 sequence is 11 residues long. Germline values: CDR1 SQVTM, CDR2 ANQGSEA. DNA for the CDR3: TGCAGCGTAGGAAAGCGTGACAGGCCCCACTTC. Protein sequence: CSVGKRDRPHF.

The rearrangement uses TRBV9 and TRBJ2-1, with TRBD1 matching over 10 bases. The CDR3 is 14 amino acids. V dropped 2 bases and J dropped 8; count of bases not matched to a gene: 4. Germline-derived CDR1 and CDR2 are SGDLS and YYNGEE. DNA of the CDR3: TGTGCCAGCAGCGTGGGGGACAGGGGATATGAGCAGTTCTTC. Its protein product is CASSVGDRGYEQFF.